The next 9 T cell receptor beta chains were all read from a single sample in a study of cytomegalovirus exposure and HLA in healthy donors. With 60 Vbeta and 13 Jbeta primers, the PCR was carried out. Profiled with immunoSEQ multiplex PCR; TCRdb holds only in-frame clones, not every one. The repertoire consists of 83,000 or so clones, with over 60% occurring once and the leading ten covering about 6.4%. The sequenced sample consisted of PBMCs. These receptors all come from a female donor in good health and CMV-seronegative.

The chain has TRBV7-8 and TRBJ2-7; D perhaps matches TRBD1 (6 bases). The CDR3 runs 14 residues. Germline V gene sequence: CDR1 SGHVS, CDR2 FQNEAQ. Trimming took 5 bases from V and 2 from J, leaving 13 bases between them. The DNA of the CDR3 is TGTGCCAGCAGCACAGCCCAGGGGCCCTACGAGCAGTACTTC. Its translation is CASSTAQGPYEQYF.

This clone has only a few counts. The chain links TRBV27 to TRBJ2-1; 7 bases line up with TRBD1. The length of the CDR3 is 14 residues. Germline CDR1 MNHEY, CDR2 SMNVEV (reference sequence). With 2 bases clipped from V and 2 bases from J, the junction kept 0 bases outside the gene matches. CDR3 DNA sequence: TGTGCCAGCAGTTTACAGGGGGCCTACAATGAGCAGTTCTTC. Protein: CASSLQGAYNEQFF.

DNA of the CDR3: TGTGCCACCAGAGAGGGCGGGATAGGGGCATATGAGCAGTTCTTC. It translates to CATREGGIGAYEQFF. This chain joins TRBV15 and TRBJ2-1; D possibly corresponds to TRBD2 (6 bases). This CDR3 has 15 residues. V lost 6 bases to trimming and J lost 8 bases, with 20 bases between them. Germline CDR1 and CDR2: LNHNV and YYDKDF (reference sequence).

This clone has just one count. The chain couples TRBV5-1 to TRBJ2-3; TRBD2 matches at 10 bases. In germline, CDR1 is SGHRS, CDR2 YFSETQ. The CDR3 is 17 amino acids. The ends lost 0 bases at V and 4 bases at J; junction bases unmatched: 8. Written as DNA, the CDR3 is TGCGCCAGCAGCTTGGGGCTAGCGGGAGTAGCTGCAGATACGCAGTATTTT. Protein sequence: CASSLGLAGVAADTQYF. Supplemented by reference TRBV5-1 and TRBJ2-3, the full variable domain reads KAGVTQTPRYLIKTRGQQVTLSCSPISGHRSVSWYQQTPGQGLQFLFEYFSETQRNKGNFPGRFSGRQFSNSRSEMNVSTLELGDSALYLCASSLGLAGVAADTQYFGPGTRLTVL.

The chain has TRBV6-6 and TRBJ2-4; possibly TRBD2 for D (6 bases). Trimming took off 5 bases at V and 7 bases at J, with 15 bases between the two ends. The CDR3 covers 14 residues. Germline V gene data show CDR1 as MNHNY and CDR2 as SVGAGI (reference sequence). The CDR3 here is CASSPVGSGNIQYF. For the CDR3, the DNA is TGTGCCAGCAGTCCCGTGGGGAGCGGGAACATTCAGTACTTC.

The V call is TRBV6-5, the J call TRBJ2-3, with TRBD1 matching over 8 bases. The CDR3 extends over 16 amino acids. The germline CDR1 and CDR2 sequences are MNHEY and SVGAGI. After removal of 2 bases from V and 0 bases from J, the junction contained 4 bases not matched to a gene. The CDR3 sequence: CASSYGQGLSTDTQYF. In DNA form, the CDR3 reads TGTGCCAGCAGTTACGGACAGGGACTCAGCACAGATACGCAGTATTTT.

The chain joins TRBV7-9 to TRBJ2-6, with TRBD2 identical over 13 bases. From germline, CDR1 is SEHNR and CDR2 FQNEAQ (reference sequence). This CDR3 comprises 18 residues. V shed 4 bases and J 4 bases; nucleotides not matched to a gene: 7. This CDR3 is CASSSGLAGASGANVLTF. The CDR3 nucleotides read TGTGCCAGCAGCTCCGGACTAGCGGGAGCATCCGGGGCCAACGTCCTGACTTTC.

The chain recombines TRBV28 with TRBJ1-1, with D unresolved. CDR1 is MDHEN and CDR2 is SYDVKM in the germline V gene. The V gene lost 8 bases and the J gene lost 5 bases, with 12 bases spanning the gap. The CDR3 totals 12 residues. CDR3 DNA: TGTGCCAGCGTAACTCCGGGGACTGAAGCTTTCTTT. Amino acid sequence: CASVTPGTEAFF.

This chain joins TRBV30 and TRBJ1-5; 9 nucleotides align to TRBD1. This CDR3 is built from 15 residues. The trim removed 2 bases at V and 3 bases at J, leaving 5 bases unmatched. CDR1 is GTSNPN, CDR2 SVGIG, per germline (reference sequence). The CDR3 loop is CAWSLGQGYNQPQHF. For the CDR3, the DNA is TGTGCCTGGAGTTTAGGACAGGGGTACAATCAGCCCCAGCATTTT. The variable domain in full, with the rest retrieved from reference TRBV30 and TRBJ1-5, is SQTIHQWPATLVQPVGSPLSLECTVEGTSNPNLYWYRQAAGRGLQLLFYSVGIGQISSEVPQNLSASRPQDRQFILSSKKLLLSDSGFYLCAWSLGQGYNQPQHFGDGTRLSIL.